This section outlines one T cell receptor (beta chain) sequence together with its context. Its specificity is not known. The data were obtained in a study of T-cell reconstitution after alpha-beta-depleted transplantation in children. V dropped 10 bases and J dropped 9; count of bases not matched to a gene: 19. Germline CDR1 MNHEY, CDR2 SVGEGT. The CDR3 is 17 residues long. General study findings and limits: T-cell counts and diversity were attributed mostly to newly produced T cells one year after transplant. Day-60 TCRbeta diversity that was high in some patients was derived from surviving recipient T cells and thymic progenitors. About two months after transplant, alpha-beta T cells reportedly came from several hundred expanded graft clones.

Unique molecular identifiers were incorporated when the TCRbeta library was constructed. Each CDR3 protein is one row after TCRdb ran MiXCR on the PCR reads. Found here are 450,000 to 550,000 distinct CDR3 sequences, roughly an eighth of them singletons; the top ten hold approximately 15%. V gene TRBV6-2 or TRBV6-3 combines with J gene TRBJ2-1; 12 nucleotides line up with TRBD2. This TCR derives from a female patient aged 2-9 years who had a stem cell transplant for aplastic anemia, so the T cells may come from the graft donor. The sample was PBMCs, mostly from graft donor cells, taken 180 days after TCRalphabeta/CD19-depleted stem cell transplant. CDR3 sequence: CAIKRLAGAGWDSEQFF. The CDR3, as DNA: TGTGCCATCAAAAGACTAGCGGGAGCCGGGTGGGATTCTGAGCAGTTCTTC.